The 14 T cell receptor beta chains presented below share a single source sample, sequenced in a study of control samples from healthy donors and cancer patients. Assay used: immunoSEQ multiplex PCR; TCRdb lists only in-frame clones, some missing. Of roughly 170,000 clones detected, almost 90% appear once; the ten largest clones hold about 5.3%. Sequenced input: blood. These receptors were collected from a woman in her thirties in good health.

This sequence joins TRBV30 and TRBJ1-3; perhaps TRBD1 as D (5 bases). With 4 bases removed from V and 1 base from J, the gap between germline ends came to 5 bases. Germline CDR1 GTSNPN, CDR2 SVGIG (reference sequence). The CDR3 is 12 amino acids. Here the CDR3 reads CAWTGSGNTIYF. The CDR3 nucleotides are TGTGCCTGGACAGGGTCTGGAAACACCATATATTTT.

The chain is built from TRBV19 and TRBJ1-1; tentative D call: TRBD1 (6 bases). Trimming pared 4 bases from V and 8 bases from J, leaving 20 bases between. The germline gives CDR1 LNHDA, CDR2 SQIVND (reference sequence). This CDR3 spans 15 amino acids. The CDR3: CASSTPSGGAWEAFF. The CDR3 DNA reads TGTGCCAGTAGTACGCCCTCGGGGGGCGCTTGGGAAGCTTTCTTT. The full variable domain, rest sourced from reference TRBV19 and TRBJ1-1, is DGGITQSPKYLFRKEGQNVTLSCEQNLNHDAMYWYRQDPGQGLRLIYYSQIVNDFQKGDIAEGYSVSREKKESFPLTVTSAQKNPTAFYLCASSTPSGGAWEAFFGQGTRLTVV.

This clone was counted a few times. The chain couples TRBV6-1 to TRBJ1-1; TRBD1 might be the D (5 bases). Germline V gene sequence: CDR1 MNHNS, CDR2 SASEGT. The CDR3 covers 11 residues. The ends were cut back, 2 bases at V and 11 bases at J, with 9 bases in the middle. In DNA, the CDR3 is TGTGCCAGCAGTGAACGGCCAGGGGCTTTCTTT. It yields the protein CASSERPGAFF.

The chain uses TRBV9 and TRBJ2-5; 7 bases fit TRBD2. CDR1 SGDLS and CDR2 YYNGEE come from the germline V gene. The CDR3 consists of 15 residues. The J segment lost 5 bases and the V segment lost 0 bases, leaving 7 bases of the junction unmatched. The CDR3 coding sequence is TGTGCCAGCAGCGTAGCTTATGGGGAGGGGGAGACCCAGTACTTC. It codes for CASSVAYGEGETQYF.

V usage is TRBV25-1 and J usage is TRBJ1-3; possibly TRBD1 for D (5 bases). Germline CDR1 reads MGHDK; CDR2 reads SYGVNS. Trimming left V 5 bases short and J 7 bases short, with 15 bases between. The CDR3 is 14 residues long. The CDR3 reads CASSQQGTKNTIYF. CDR3 nucleotide sequence: TGTGCCAGCAGTCAGCAGGGAACGAAGAACACCATATATTTT. The full variable domain, rest sourced from reference TRBV25-1 and TRBJ1-3, is EADIYQTPRYLVIGTGKKITLECSQTMGHDKMYWYQQDPGMELHLIHYSYGVNSTEKGDLSSESTVSRIRTEHFPLTLESARPSHTSQYLCASSQQGTKNTIYFGEGSWLTVV.

This clone was observed a handful of times. V and J are TRBV5-6 and TRBJ2-7, with 9 bases lining up with TRBD1. Germline CDR1 and CDR2: SGHDT and YYEEEE. The CDR3 has 14 residues. After removal of 2 bases from V and 7 bases from J, the junction contained 7 bases not matched to a gene. Written as DNA, the CDR3 is TGTGCCAGCAGCTTCGGGACAGGGCAAGGAGAGCAGTACTTC. It specifies CASSFGTGQGEQYF.

A single count supports this clone. The V and J genes are TRBV7-9 and TRBJ1-5; D perhaps matches TRBD1 (5 bases). CDR1 is SEHNR and CDR2 is FQNEAQ in the germline V gene (reference sequence). The CDR3 is made up of 14 amino acids. V was cut by 2 bases and J by 2 bases, with 7 bases left in between. In DNA, the CDR3 is TGTGCCAGCAGCTTACAGGGACGCAATCAGCCCCAGCATTTT. This gives the protein CASSLQGRNQPQHF.

This sequence joins TRBV4-1 and TRBJ1-3; D gene uncertain. The CDR3 contains 14 residues. V was shortened by 1 base and J by 4 bases, with 8 bases between the two germline ends. The germline V gene encodes CDR1 MGHRA and CDR2 YSYEKL. The CDR3 bases are TGCGCCAGCAGCCAAGCGATGATCGGAAACACCATATATTTT. The encoded protein is CASSQAMIGNTIYF.

The table lists this clone with a count of one. This sequence joins TRBV19 and TRBJ2-6; D tentatively reads TRBD1 or TRBD2 (5 bases each). Germline V gives CDR1 LNHDA, CDR2 SQIVND (reference sequence). This CDR3 spans 16 amino acids. V was pared by 1 base and J by 2 bases, with 9 bases between. The CDR3 nucleotides read TGTGCCAGTAGTATAGGAATGGGGGCTGGGGCCAACGTCCTGACTTTC. The encoded protein is CASSIGMGAGANVLTF.

On this clone: A read error may account for a junction end that differs from germline. J is TRBJ2-1 and V is TRBV27; D is perhaps TRBD1 or TRBD2 (6 bases each). This CDR3 is 14 amino acids long. CDR1 is MNHEY, CDR2 SMNVEV, per germline (reference sequence). The CDR3 spells CASSLGGLGNEQFF. In nucleotides, the CDR3 is TGTGCCAGCAGTTTAGGGGGGCTGGGCAATGAACAGTTCTTC.

The chain recombines TRBV28 with TRBJ1-5; D remains unclear. Between the trimmed V and J ends, which lost 2 bases and 6 bases, there was a span of 5 bases. Germline CDR1 is MDHEN and CDR2 is SYDVKM. The CDR3 sequence is 12 residues long. CDR3 residues: CASSLQTQPQHF. CDR3 DNA: TGTGCCAGCAGTTTACAAACTCAGCCCCAGCATTTT.

V usage is TRBV2 and J usage is TRBJ1-1; D is possibly TRBD1 (6 bases). Trimming pared 6 bases from V and 0 bases from J, leaving 17 bases between. This CDR3 is 16 amino acids long. Germline CDR1 reads SNHLY; CDR2 reads FYNNEI. Here the CDR3 reads CASSRQSRGMNTEAFF. In DNA, the CDR3 is TGTGCCAGCAGCCGCCAAAGCAGGGGCATGAACACTGAAGCTTTCTTT.

The chain recombines TRBV27 with TRBJ2-1; TRBD1 or TRBD2 may be the D gene (6 bases each). The CDR3 spans 17 residues. Deletions cut 6 bases from V and 6 bases from J, with 24 bases between. Per germline, CDR1 MNHEY and CDR2 SMNVEV (reference sequence). Written as DNA, the CDR3 is TGTGCCAGCAGCGTTCGAGGGGGAGGTGCAAAGGGCAATGAGCAGTTCTTC. Translation gives CASSVRGGGAKGNEQFF.

The chain is built from TRBV30 and TRBJ1-2; TRBD1 agrees at 10 bases. V shed 1 base and J 5 bases; nucleotides not matched to a gene: 4. This CDR3 has 14 amino acids. The germline gives CDR1 GTSNPN, CDR2 SVGIG (reference sequence). CDR3 nucleotide sequence: TGTGCCTGGAGTGGACAGGGGGCTCAGTATGGCTACACCTTC. Amino acid sequence: CAWSGQGAQYGYTF.